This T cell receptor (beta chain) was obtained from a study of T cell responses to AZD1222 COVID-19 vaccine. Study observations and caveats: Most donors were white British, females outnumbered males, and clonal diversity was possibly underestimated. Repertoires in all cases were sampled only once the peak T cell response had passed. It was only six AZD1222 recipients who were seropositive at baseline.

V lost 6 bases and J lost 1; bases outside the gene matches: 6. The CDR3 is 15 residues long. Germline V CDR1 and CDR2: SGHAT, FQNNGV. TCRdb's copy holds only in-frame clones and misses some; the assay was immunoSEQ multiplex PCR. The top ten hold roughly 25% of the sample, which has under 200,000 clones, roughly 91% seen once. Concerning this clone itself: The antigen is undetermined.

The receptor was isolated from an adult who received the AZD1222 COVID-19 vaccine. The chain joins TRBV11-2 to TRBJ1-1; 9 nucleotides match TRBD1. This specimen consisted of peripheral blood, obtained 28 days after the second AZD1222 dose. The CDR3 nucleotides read TGTGCCAGCAGTCCAGGACAGGGGACGAACACTGAAGCTTTCTTT. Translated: CASSPGQGTNTEAFF. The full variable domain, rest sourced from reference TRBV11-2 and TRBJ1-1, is EAGVAQSPRYKIIEKRQSVAFWCNPISGHATLYWYQQILGQGPKLLIQFQNNGVVDDSQLPKDRFSAERLKGVDSTLKIQPAKLEDSAVYLCASSPGQGTNTEAFFGQGTRLTVV.